This record looks at one TCR beta chain sequence and its context. Its antigen is not identified. These data belong to a study of shared clonotypes between healthy human individuals. On the study more broadly: The people who gave samples were two women and a few men aged 18 to 49.

Germline CDR1 SGHAT, CDR2 FQDESV (reference sequence). The length of the CDR3 is 15 residues. The V and J ends lost 5 bases and 7 bases respectively, with 20 bases between them. Assay: immunoSEQ multiplex PCR; the TCRdb copy retains only in-frame clones and omits some. The table has approximately 1.1 million clones, around 82% seen once; the top ten hold under 0.6%. Overall study findings and caveats: Memory subsets generally showed smaller estimated richness than naive subsets did. The study found lower generation probabilities in non-shared clonotypes than in those shared by all four donors. Tissues were not sampled, only blood, and their repertoires likely differ.

The TCR sequence derives from a man aged 18 to 30 in good health. Some clones in this sample may be carry-over from other donors' samples. The chain couples TRBV11-1 to TRBJ1-1; TRBD1 is a possible D gene (6 bases). Sequencing was performed on memory CD4+ T cells from PBMCs. Described subset: CD45RA-negative fraction. The CDR3 here is CASSAAGTILVEAFF. DNA for the CDR3: TGTGCCAGCAGCGCCGCCGGGACAATTTTGGTTGAAGCTTTCTTT.